A single sample gave rise to the 10 T cell receptor beta chains below, sequenced in a study of a mutant IDH1 vaccine in newly diagnosed glioma (dated by TCRdb to 2020 to 2023). The protocol used for the library was the immunoSEQ multiplex PCR assay. TCRdb's version of the immuneACCESS table is confined to in-frame rearrangements and falls short of the full clone set. An unresolved V gene accounts for under half of the shortfall where checked; the remainder is of unknown origin. Here the sample has around 30,000 clones; roughly 90% occur a single time. About 2.3% of the sample belongs to the ten largest clones. The intended sense of this specimen's time point label: week 23, last vaccination. Every vaccine dose consisted of 300 ug of a 20-mer mutant IDH1 peptide in Montanide, administered subcutaneously together with topical imiquimod. Which antigens these TCRs recognize remains unknown. Sequenced here: PBMCs, sampled from a glioma patient whose treatment included an IDH1 peptide vaccine. Source of these receptors: a man aged 40-49 years with glioma.

The chain uses TRBV11-3 and TRBJ2-1; possible D gene TRBD2, 6 bases. V was clipped by 5 bases and J by 0 bases, with 8 bases between them. The germline gives CDR1 SGHNT, CDR2 YENEEA. The CDR3 runs 14 residues. The CDR3 DNA is TGTGCCAGCAGCCCCGGGAGCTCCTACAATGAGCAGTTCTTC. Its translation: CASSPGSSYNEQFF.

J is TRBJ2-5 and V is TRBV30; 10 bases fit TRBD2. Germline V CDR1 and CDR2: GTSNPN, SVGIG (reference sequence). Trimming took 1 base from V and 1 from J; bases not matched to a gene: 9. The CDR3 contains 17 residues. The CDR3, as DNA: TGTGCCTGGAGTGGTTGGGAAGCGGGGGGGTTCCAAGAGACCCAGTACTTC. It specifies CAWSGWEAGGFQETQYF.

V is TRBV11-2 and J is TRBJ2-2; D unresolved. CDR1 and CDR2 from the germline V gene are SGHAT and FQNNGV. Deletions cut 1 base from V and 6 bases from J, with 0 bases between. The CDR3 contains 11 residues. The CDR3 here is CASSLAGELFF. In DNA form, the CDR3 reads TGTGCCAGCAGCTTAGCCGGGGAGCTGTTTTTT. Full variable domain (missing parts from reference TRBV11-2 and TRBJ2-2): EAGVAQSPRYKIIEKRQSVAFWCNPISGHATLYWYQQILGQGPKLLIQFQNNGVVDDSQLPKDRFSAERLKGVDSTLKIQPAKLEDSAVYLCASSLAGELFFGEGSRLTVL.

The J gene is TRBJ2-7, the V gene TRBV6-4; unclear D gene. This CDR3 region has 11 residues. CDR1 MRHNA and CDR2 SNTAGT come from the germline V gene. The V end lost 2 bases, the J end lost 2 bases, and 1 base lay between the germline ends. CDR3 sequence reads: CASSDTYEQYV. The CDR3, as DNA: TGTGCCAGCAGTGACACCTACGAGCAGTACGTC.

The chain is built from TRBV5-4 and TRBJ2-7; TRBD1 agrees at 11 bases. The V gene end was trimmed by 3 bases and the J gene end by 6 bases; junction bases not matched to a gene: 5. Germline CDR1 reads SGHNT; CDR2 reads YYREEE (reference sequence). The CDR3 runs to 14 residues. In nucleotides, the CDR3 is TGTGCCAGCAGCTCCCGGACAGGGGGCTTCGAGCAGTACGTC. This sequence encodes CASSSRTGGFEQYV.

The chain recombines TRBV7-2 with TRBJ1-5, with TRBD1 matching 9 bases. Germline V gives CDR1 SGHTA, CDR2 FQGNSA. Losses at the gene ends were 3 bases for V and 9 bases for J; bases not matched to a gene: 12. The CDR3 extends over 16 amino acids. CDR3 region: CASSLHTGTGTGPQHF. DNA of the CDR3: TGTGCCAGCAGCTTGCACACCGGGACAGGGACGGGGCCCCAGCATTTT. Drawing the rest from reference TRBV7-2 and TRBJ1-5, the complete variable domain is GAGVSQSPSNKVTEKGKDVELRCDPISGHTALYWYRQSLGQGLEFLIYFQGNSAPDKSGLPSDRFSAERTGGSVSTLTIQRTQQEDSAVYLCASSLHTGTGTGPQHFGDGTRLSIL.

This chain connects TRBV19 to TRBJ2-1; 7 bases line up with TRBD1. The germline V gene has CDR1 LNHDA and CDR2 SQIVND (reference sequence). The CDR3 sequence is 14 residues long. V shed 6 bases and J 0 bases; nucleotides not matched to a gene: 2. CDR3 DNA: TGTGCCAGTAGACGGGACAGCTCCTACAATGAGCAGTTCTTC. This translates into CASRRDSSYNEQFF.

The V gene is TRBV28, the J gene TRBJ2-7; either TRBD1 or TRBD2 may fit D (5 bases each). This CDR3 has 13 amino acids. Trimming removed 7 bases at V and 8 bases at J, with 18 bases between. Germline V gene data show CDR1 as MDHEN and CDR2 as SYDVKM. CDR3 amino acids: CASIGGRGLQQYV. CDR3 nucleotides: TGTGCCAGCATTGGGGGTCGTGGCCTTCAGCAGTACGTC.

The rearrangement joins TRBV5-6 to TRBJ1-2; 8 bases line up with TRBD1. There are 14 residues in the CDR3. The ends lost 3 bases at V and 4 bases at J; junction bases unmatched: 5. CDR1 and CDR2 (germline): SGHDT, YYEEEE. DNA for the CDR3: TGTGCCAGCAGCTCCGGACAGGGTCCCTATGGCTACACCTTC. Its protein is CASSSGQGPYGYTF.

The V gene is TRBV28, the J gene TRBJ2-3, with 7 bases identical to TRBD2. The CDR3 is 15 amino acids. The ends lost 6 bases at V and 2 bases at J; junction bases unmatched: 8. Looked up from germline, CDR1 is MDHEN and CDR2 is SYDVKM. For the CDR3, the DNA is TGTGCCAGCAGCTCCGGTCTAGCGGTCACAGATACGCAGTATTTT. Encoded protein: CASSSGLAVTDTQYF.